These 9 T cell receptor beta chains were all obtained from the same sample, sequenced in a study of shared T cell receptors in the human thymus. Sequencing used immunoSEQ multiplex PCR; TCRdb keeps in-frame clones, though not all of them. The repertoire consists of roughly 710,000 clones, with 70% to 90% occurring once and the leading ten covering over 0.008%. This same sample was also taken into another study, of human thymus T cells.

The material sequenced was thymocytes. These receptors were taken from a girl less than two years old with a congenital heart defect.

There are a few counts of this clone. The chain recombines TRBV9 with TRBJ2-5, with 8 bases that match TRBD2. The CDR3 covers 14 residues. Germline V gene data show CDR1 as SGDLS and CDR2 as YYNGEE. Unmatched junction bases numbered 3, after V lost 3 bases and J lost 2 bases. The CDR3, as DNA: TGTGCCAGCAGCGCCGCGGGGGGACAAGAGACCCAGTACTTC. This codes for CASSAAGGQETQYF.

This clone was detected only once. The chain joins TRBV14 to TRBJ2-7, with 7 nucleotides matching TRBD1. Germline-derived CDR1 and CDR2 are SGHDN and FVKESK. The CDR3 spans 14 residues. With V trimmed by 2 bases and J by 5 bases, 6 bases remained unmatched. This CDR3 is CASSQRQGGNEQYF. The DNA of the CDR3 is TGTGCCAGCAGCCAACGACAGGGCGGTAACGAGCAGTACTTC.

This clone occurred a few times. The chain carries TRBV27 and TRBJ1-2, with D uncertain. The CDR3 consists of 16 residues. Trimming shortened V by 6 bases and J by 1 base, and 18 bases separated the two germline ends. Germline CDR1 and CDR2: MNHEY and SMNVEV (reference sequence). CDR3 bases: TGTGCCAGCAGCACGACCGGCCAGAGGATTAACTATGGCTACACCTTC. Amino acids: CASSTTGQRINYGYTF.

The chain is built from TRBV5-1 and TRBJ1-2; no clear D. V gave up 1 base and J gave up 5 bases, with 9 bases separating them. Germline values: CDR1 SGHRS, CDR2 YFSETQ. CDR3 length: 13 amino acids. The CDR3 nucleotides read TGCGCCAGCAGCTTGAAGGGCGGGTATGGCTACACCTTC. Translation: CASSLKGGYGYTF. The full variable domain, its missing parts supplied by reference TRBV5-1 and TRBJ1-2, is KAGVTQTPRYLIKTRGQQVTLSCSPISGHRSVSWYQQTPGQGLQFLFEYFSETQRNKGNFPGRFSGRQFSNSRSEMNVSTLELGDSALYLCASSLKGGYGYTFGSGTRLTVV.

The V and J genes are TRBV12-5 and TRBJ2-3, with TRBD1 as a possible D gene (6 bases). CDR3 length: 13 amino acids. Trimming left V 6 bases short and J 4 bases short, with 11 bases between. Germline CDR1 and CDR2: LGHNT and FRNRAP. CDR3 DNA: TGTGCTAGTGGCACAAGGACAGCAGATACGCAGTATTTT. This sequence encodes CASGTRTADTQYF.

The CDR3 here is CASSQDALTFTATNYGYTF. For the CDR3, the DNA is TGCGCCAGCAGCCAAGATGCCCTAACATTTACAGCAACTAACTATGGCTACACCTTC. V usage is TRBV4-1 and J usage is TRBJ1-2; D gene uncertain. CDR3 length: 19 residues. Trimming left V 0 bases short and J 0 bases short, with 20 bases between. CDR1 and CDR2 (germline): MGHRA, YSYEKL.

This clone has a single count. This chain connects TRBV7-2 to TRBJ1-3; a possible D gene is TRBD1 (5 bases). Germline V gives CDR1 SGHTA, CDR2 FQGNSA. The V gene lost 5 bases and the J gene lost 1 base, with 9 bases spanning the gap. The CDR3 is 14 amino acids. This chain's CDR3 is CASSVRQSGNTIYF. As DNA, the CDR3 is TGTGCCAGCAGCGTTCGACAGTCTGGAAACACCATATATTTT.

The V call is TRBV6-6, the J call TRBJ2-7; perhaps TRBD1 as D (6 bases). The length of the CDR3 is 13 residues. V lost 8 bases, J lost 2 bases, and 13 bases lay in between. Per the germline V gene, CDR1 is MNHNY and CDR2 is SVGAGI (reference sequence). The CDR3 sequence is CASYRQDTYEQYF. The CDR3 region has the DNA TGTGCCAGCTACCGACAGGACACCTACGAGCAGTACTTC.

This CDR3 reads CASCGTGGGGANVLTF. CDR3 sequence (DNA): TGCGCCAGCTGCGGGACAGGGGGCGGAGGGGCCAACGTCCTGACTTTC. The genes are TRBV10-2 and TRBJ2-6; the match to TRBD1 covers 12 bases. The CDR3 has 16 amino acids. Germline loops: CDR1 WSHSY, CDR2 SAAADI. V shed 8 bases and J 4 bases; nucleotides not matched to a gene: 6.